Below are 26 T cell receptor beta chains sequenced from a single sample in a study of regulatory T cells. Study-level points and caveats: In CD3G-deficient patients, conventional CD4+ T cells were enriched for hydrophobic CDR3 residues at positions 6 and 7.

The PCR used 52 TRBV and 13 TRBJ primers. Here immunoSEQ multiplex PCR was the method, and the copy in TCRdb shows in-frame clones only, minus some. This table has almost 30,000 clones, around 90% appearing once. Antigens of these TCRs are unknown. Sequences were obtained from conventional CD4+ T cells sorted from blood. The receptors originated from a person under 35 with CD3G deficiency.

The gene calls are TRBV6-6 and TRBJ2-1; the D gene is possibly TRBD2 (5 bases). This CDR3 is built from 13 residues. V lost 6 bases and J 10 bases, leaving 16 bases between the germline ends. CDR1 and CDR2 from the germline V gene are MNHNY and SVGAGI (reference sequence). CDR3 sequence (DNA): TGTGCCAGCAGCCGCCTCGGGGATGGGGAGCAGTTCTTC. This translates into CASSRLGDGEQFF.

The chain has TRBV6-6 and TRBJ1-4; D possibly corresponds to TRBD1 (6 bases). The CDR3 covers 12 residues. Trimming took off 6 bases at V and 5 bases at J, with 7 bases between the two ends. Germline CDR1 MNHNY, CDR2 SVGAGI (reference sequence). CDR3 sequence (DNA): TGTGCCAGCAGGGGGGCCAATGAAAAACTGTTTTTT. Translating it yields CASRGANEKLFF.

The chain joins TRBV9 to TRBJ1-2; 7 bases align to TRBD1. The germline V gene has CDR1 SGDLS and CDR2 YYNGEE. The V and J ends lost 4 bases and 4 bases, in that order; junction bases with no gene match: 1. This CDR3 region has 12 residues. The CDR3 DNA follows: TGTGCCAGCAGCAGGACAGGCTATGGCTACACCTTC. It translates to CASSRTGYGYTF.

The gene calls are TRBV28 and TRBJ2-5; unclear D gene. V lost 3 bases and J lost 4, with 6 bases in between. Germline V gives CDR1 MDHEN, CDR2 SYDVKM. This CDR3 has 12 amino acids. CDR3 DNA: TGTGCCAGCAGTTTTCATAGAGAGACCCAGTACTTC. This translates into CASSFHRETQYF.

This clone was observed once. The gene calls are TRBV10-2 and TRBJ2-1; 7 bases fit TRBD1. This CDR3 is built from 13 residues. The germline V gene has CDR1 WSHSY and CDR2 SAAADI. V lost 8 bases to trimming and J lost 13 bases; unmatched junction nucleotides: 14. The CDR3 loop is CASARQGSVEQFF. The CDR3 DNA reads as TGCGCCAGCGCAAGACAGGGCTCGGTGGAACAGTTCTTC.

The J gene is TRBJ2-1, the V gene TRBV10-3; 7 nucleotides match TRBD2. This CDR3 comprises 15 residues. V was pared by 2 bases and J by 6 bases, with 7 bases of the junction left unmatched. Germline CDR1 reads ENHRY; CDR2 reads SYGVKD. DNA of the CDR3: TGTGCCATCAGTGAGGGCCTAGCGGTAGGCAATGAGCAGTTCTTC. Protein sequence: CAISEGLAVGNEQFF.

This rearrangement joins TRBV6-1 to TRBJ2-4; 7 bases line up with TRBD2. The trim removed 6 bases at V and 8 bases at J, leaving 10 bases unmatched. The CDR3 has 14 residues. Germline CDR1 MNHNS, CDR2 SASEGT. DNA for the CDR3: TGTGCCAGCAGGGAGGGCGGGAGAATGGACATTCAGTACTTC. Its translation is CASREGGRMDIQYF.

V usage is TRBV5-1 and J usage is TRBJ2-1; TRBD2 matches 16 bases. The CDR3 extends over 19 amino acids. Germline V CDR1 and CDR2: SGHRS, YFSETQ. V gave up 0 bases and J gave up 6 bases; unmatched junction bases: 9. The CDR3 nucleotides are TGCGCCAGCAGCTTGGCCAGCGGGACTAGCGGGAGGGAGGGCAATGAGCAGTTCTTC. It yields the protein CASSLASGTSGREGNEQFF.

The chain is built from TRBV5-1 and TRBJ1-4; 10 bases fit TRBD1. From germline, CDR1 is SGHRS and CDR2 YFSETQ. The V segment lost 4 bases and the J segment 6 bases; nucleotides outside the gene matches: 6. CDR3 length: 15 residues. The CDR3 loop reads CASSPTGQGYEKLFF. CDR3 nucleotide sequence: TGCGCCAGCAGCCCGACGGGACAGGGGTATGAAAAACTGTTTTTT.

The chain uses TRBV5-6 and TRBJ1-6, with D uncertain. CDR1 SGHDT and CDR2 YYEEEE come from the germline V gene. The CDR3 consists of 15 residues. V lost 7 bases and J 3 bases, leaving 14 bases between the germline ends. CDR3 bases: TGTGCCAGCCGCCGAGGAGCGTTCTATAATTCACCCCTCCACTTT. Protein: CASRRGAFYNSPLHF.

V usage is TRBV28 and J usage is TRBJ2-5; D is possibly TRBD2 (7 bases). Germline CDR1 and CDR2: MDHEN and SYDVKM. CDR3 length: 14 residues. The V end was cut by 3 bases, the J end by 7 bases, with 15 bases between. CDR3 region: CASSLRGGIGTQYF. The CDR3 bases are TGTGCCAGCAGTTTGAGGGGGGGAATAGGGACCCAGTACTTC. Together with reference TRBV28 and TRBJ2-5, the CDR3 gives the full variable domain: DVKVTQSSRYLVKRTGEKVFLECVQDMDHENMFWYRQDPGLGLRLIYFSYDVKMKEKGDIPEGYSVSREKKERFSLILESASTNQTSMYLCASSLRGGIGTQYFGPGTRLLVL.

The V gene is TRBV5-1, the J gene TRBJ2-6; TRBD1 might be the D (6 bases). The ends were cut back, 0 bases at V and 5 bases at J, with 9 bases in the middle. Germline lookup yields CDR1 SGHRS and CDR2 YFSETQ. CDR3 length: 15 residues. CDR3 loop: CASSLVGGRANVLTF. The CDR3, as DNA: TGCGCCAGCAGCTTGGTAGGGGGACGGGCCAACGTCCTGACTTTC.

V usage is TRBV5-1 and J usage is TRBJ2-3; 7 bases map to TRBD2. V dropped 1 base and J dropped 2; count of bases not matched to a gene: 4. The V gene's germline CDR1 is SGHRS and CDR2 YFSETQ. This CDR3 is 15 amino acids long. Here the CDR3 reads CASSLQGGNTDTQYF. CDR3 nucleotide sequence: TGCGCCAGCAGCTTGCAGGGAGGGAACACAGATACGCAGTATTTT. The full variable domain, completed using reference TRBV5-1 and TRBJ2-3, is KAGVTQTPRYLIKTRGQQVTLSCSPISGHRSVSWYQQTPGQGLQFLFEYFSETQRNKGNFPGRFSGRQFSNSRSEMNVSTLELGDSALYLCASSLQGGNTDTQYFGPGTRLTVL.

The CDR3: CASSAQGWTGELFF. In nucleotides, the CDR3 is TGTGCCAGCAGTGCACAGGGGTGGACCGGGGAGCTGTTTTTT. This sequence joins TRBV28 and TRBJ2-2, with TRBD1 identical over 7 bases. J lost 5 bases, V lost 5 bases, and 5 bases had no gene match. This CDR3 comprises 14 residues. Germline V gene sequence: CDR1 MDHEN, CDR2 SYDVKM.

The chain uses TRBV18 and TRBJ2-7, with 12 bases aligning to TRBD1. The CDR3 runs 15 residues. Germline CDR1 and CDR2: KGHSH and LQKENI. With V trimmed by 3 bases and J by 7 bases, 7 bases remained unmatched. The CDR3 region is CASSPPGQGAWEQYF. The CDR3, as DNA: TGTGCCAGCTCACCCCCGGGACAGGGGGCTTGGGAGCAGTACTTC. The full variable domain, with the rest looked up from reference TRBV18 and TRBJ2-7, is NAGVMQNPRHLVRRRGQEARLRCSPMKGHSHVYWYRQLPEEGLKFMVYLQKENIIDESGMPKERFSAEFPKEGPSILRIQQVVRGDSAAYFCASSPPGQGAWEQYFGPGTRLTVT.

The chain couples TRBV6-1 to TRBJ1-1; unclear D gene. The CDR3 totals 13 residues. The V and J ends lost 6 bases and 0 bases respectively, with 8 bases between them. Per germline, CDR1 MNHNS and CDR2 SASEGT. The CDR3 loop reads CASRLNMNTEAFF. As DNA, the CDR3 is TGTGCCAGCAGGTTAAACATGAACACTGAAGCTTTCTTT.

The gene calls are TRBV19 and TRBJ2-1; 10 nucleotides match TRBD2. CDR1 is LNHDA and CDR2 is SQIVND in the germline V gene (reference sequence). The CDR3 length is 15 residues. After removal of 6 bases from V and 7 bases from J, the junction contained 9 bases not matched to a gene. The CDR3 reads CASSRGLARGNEQFF. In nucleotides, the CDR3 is TGTGCCAGTAGCCGGGGACTAGCGAGGGGGAATGAGCAGTTCTTC. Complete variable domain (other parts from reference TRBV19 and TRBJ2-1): DGGITQSPKYLFRKEGQNVTLSCEQNLNHDAMYWYRQDPGQGLRLIYYSQIVNDFQKGDIAEGYSVSREKKESFPLTVTSAQKNPTAFYLCASSRGLARGNEQFFGPGTRLTVL.

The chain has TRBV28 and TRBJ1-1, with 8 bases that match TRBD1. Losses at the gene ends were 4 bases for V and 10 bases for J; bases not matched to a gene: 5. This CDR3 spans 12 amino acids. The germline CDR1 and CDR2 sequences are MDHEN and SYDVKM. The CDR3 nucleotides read TGTGCCAGCAGTTCCTCCGGGACAGGAGCTTTCTTT. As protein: CASSSSGTGAFF.

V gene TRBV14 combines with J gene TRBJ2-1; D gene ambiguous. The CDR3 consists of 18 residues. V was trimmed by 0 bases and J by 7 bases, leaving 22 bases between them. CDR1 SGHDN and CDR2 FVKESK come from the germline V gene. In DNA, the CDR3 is TGTGCCAGCAGCCAAGAGAGGTCGGGCTTTTTCTATCGGAATGAGCAGTTCTTC. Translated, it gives CASSQERSGFFYRNEQFF.

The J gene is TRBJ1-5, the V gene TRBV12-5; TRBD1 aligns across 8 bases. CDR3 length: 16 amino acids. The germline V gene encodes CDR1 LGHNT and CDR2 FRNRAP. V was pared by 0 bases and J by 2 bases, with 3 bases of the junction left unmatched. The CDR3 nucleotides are TGTGCTAGTGGTTTGGTACGGGGACAGGGCAATCAGCCCCAGCATTTT. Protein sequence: CASGLVRGQGNQPQHF.

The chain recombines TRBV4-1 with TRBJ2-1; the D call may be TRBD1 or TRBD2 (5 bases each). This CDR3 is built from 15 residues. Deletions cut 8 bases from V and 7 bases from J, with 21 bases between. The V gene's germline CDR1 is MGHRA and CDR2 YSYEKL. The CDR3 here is CASGRGGSKRNEQFF. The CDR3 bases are TGCGCCAGCGGCCGTGGGGGATCAAAAAGGAATGAGCAGTTCTTC.

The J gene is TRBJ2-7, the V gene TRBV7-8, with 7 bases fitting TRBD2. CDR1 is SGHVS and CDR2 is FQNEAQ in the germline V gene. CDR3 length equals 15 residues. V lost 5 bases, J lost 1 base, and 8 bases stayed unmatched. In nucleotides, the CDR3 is TGTGCCAGCAGCACAAGCGGGAAGGGGTCCTACGAGCAGTACTTC. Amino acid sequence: CASSTSGKGSYEQYF.

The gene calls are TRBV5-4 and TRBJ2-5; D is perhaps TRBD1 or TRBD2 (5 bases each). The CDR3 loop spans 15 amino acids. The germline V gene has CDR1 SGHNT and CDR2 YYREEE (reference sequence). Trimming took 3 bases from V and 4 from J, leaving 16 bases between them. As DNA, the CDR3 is TGTGCCAGCAGCTCATCGCGGGTAGGGGCAGAGACCCAGTACTTC. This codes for CASSSSRVGAETQYF. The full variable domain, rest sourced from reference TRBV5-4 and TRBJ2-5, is ETGVTQSPTHLIKTRGQQVTLRCSSQSGHNTVSWYQQALGQGPQFIFQYYREEENGRGNFPPRFSGLQFPNYSSELNVNALELDDSALYLCASSSSRVGAETQYFGPGTRLLVL.

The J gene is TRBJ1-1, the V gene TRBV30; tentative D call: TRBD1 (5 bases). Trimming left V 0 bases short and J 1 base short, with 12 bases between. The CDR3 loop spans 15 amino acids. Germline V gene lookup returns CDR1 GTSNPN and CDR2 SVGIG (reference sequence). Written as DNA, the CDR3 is TGTGCCTGGAGTGTACTACAGGCAAGGAACACTGAAGCTTTCTTT. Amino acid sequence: CAWSVLQARNTEAFF.

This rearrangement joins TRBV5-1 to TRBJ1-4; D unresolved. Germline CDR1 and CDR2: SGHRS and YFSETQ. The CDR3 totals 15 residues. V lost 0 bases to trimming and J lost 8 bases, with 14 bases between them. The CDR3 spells CASSLAGGFSEKLFF. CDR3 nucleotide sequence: TGCGCCAGCAGCTTGGCTGGTGGGTTCAGCGAAAAACTGTTTTTT.

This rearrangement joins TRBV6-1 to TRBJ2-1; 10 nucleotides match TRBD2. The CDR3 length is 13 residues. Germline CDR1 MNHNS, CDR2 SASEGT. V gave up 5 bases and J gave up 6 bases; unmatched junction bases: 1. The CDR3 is CASSRTSGNEQFF. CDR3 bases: TGTGCCAGCAGTAGGACTAGCGGCAATGAGCAGTTCTTC.